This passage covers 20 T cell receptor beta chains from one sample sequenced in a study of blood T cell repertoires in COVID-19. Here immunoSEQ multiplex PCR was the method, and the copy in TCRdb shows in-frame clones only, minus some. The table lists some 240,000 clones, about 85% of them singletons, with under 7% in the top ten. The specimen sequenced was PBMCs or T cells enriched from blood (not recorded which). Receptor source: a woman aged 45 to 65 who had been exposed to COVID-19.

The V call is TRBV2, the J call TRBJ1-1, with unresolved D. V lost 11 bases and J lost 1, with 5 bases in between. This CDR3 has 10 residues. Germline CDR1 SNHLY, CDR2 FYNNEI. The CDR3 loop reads CAEGNTEAFF. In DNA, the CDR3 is TGTGCCGAGGGGAACACTGAAGCTTTCTTT.

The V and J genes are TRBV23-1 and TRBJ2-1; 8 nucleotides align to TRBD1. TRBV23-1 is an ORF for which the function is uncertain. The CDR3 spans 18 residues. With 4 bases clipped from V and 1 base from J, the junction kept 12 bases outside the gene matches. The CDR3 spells CASSRYRGASRSYNEQFF. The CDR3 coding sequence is TGCGCCAGCAGTCGGTACAGGGGGGCGAGCCGATCCTACAATGAGCAGTTCTTC.

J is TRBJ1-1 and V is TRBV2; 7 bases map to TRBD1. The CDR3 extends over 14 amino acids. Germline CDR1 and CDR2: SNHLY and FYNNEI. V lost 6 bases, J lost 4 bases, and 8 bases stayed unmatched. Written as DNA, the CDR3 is TGTGCCAGCAGGACAGGGCGGGGTAGCACTGAAGCTTTCTTT. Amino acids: CASRTGRGSTEAFF.

The CDR3, as DNA: TGCGCCAGCAGGCATACGCGGGACAGGGGGCTACATCCCTGTGCGAACACTGAAGCTTTCTTT. Translating it yields CASRHTRDRGLHPCANTEAFF. The gene calls are TRBV10-1 and TRBJ1-1; the match to TRBD1 covers 12 bases. J gave up 1 base and V 6 bases, and 21 bases lay outside the gene matches. CDR1 and CDR2 from the germline V gene are WNHNN and SYGVQD (reference sequence). This CDR3 is 21 amino acids long.

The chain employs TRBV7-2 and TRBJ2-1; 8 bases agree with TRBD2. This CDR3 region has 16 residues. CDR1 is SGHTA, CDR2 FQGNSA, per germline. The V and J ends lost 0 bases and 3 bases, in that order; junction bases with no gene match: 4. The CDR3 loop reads CASSLARGGLYNEQFF. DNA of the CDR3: TGTGCCAGCAGCTTAGCGCGCGGGGGGCTCTACAATGAGCAGTTCTTC. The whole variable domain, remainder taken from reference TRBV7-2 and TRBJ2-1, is GAGVSQSPSNKVTEKGKDVELRCDPISGHTALYWYRQSLGQGLEFLIYFQGNSAPDKSGLPSDRFSAERTGGSVSTLTIQRTQQEDSAVYLCASSLARGGLYNEQFFGPGTRLTVL.

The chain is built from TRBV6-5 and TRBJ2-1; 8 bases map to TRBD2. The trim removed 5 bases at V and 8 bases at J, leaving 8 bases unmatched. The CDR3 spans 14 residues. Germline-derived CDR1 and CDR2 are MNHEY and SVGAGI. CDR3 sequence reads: CASSPGTRLDEQFF. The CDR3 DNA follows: TGTGCCAGCAGTCCAGGGACTAGGCTCGATGAGCAGTTCTTC.

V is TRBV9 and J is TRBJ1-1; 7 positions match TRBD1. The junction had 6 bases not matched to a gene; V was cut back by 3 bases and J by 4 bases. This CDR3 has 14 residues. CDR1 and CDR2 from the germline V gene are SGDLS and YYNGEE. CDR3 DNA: TGTGCCAGCAGCGGAAACAGGGGTAGCACTGAAGCTTTCTTT. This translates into CASSGNRGSTEAFF.

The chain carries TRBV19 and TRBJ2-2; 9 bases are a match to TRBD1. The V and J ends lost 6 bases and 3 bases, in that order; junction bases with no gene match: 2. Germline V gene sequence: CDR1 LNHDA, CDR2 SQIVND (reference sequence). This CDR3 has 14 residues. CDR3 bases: TGTGCCAGTAGGGACAGGGGCCACACCGGGGAGCTGTTTTTT. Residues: CASRDRGHTGELFF.

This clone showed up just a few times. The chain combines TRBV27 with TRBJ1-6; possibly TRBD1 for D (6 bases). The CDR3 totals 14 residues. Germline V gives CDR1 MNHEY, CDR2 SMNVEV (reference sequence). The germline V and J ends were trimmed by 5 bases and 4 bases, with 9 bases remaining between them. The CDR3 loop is CASSPGQYNSPLHF. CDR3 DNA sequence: TGTGCCAGCAGTCCCGGACAGTATAATTCACCCCTCCACTTT.

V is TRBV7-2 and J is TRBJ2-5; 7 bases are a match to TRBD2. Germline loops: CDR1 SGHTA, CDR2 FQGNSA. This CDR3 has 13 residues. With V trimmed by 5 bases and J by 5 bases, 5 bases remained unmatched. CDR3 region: CASSPLGGETQYF. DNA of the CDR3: TGTGCCAGCAGCCCTCTCGGGGGGGAGACCCAGTACTTC.

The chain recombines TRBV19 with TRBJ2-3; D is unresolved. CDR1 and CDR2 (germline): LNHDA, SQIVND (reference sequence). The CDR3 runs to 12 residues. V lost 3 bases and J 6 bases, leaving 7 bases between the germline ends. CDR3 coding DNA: TGTGCCAGTAGTATCTCTGTCGATACGCAGTATTTT. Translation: CASSISVDTQYF.

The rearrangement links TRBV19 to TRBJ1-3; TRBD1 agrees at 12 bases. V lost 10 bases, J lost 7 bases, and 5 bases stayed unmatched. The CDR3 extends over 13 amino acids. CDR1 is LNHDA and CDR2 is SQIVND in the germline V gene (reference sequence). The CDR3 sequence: CATRDRGRNTIYF. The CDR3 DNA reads TGTGCCACCCGGGACAGGGGGCGGAACACCATATATTTT.

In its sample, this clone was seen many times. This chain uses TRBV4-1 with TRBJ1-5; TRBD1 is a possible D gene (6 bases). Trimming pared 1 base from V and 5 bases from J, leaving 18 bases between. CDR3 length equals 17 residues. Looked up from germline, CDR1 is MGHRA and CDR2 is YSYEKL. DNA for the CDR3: TGCGCCAGCAGCCAAGTCTTCGGGGGGGGCTCTTATCAGCCCCAGCATTTT. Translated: CASSQVFGGGSYQPQHF.

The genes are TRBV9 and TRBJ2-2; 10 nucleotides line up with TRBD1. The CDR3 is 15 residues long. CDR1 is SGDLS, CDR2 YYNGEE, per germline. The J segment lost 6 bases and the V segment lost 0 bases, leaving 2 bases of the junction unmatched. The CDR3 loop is CASSVAGTGAGELFF. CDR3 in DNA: TGTGCCAGCAGCGTAGCCGGGACAGGGGCCGGGGAGCTGTTTTTT.

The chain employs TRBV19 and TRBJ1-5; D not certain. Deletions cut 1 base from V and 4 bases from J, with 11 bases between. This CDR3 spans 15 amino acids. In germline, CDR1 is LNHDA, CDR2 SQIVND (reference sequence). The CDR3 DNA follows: TGTGCCAGTAGTATAGTAAGGGAGGGAAATCAGCCCCAGCATTTT. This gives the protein CASSIVREGNQPQHF.

The CDR3 region has the DNA TGCGCCAGCAATGAACTTACGAACACTGAAGCTTTCTTT. This translates into CASNELTNTEAFF. The chain joins TRBV5-1 to TRBJ1-1, with D hard to call. Germline V CDR1 and CDR2: SGHRS, YFSETQ. CDR3 size: 13 residues. Trimming stripped 6 bases from V and 1 base from J, with 10 bases between.

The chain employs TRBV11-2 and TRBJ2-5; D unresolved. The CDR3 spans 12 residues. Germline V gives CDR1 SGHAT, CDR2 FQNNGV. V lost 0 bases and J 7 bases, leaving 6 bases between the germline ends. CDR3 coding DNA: TGTGCCAGCAGCTTAGATGGAGTGACCCAGTACTTC. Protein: CASSLDGVTQYF.

CDR3 bases: TGTGCCAGCAGCTTGGAGGGGGCAGGGGCCAACGTCCTGACTTTC. Translation gives CASSLEGAGANVLTF. The chain combines TRBV5-6 with TRBJ2-6, with 7 bases aligning to TRBD1. The length of the CDR3 is 15 residues. V trimming: 0 bases; J trimming: 4 bases; junction bases outside the gene matches: 1. Germline loops: CDR1 SGHDT, CDR2 YYEEEE.

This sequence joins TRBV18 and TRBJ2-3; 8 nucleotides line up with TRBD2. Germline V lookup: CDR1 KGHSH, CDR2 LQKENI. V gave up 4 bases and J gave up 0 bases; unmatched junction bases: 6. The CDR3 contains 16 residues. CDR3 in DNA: TGTGCCAGCTCACTTCTACTAGCGGATAGCACAGATACGCAGTATTTT. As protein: CASSLLLADSTDTQYF.

The CDR3 DNA is TGTGCCAGCAGCTTCACAACTACTAACACTGAAGCTTTCTTT. Protein: CASSFTTTNTEAFF. The chain recombines TRBV5-6 with TRBJ1-1; D is undetermined. Germline V gene sequence: CDR1 SGHDT, CDR2 YYEEEE. The CDR3 totals 14 residues. V was clipped by 2 bases and J by 2 bases, with 10 bases between them.